A selection of T cell receptor beta chains follows, all from one sample in a study of cytomegalovirus exposure and HLA in healthy donors. Data came from immunoSEQ multiplex PCR; TCRdb stores just in-frame clones and leaves some out. The profile covers around 90,000 clones, with about two thirds appearing a single time and about 6% taken by the ten largest. Specimen: PBMCs. The receptors were sampled from a boy aged 5-17 years in good health and CMV-seropositive. The CDR3 runs from the conserved cysteine through the conserved F or W. The D gene is left open where the match is weak. Clone size appears in some rows only: once, few, many, or a class for an expanded clone.

clone_size d_call j_call v_call cdr3_nt cdr3_aa
NA TRBD1 TRBJ1-2 TRBV19 TGTGCCAGTCAACAGGGGTATGGCTACACCTTC CASQQGYGYTF
NA TRBD1 TRBJ1-1 TRBV6-1 TGTGCCAGCAGACTAGGACAGGGCGGGAAGGGAGCTTTCTTT CASRLGQGGKGAFF
NA TRBD1 TRBJ2-2 TRBV11-2 TGTGCCAGCAGCGCCCGGGACAGGGGAGTTCATGGCACCGGGGAGCTGTTTTTT CASSARDRGVHGTGELFF
few NA TRBJ2-7 TRBV11-2 TGTGCCAGCAGCTTAGCTTTTACAGGGTTCGAGCAGTACTTC CASSLAFTGFEQYF
NA TRBD1 TRBJ2-5 TRBV5-1 TGCGCCAGCAGCTTGAGGGCAGGGGGCGTGGGAGAGACCCAGTACTTC CASSLRAGGVGETQYF
NA NA TRBJ2-7 TRBV30 TGTGCCTGGAGAGGGGACACCCCCTACGAGCAGTACTTC CAWRGDTPYEQYF
NA TRBD1 TRBJ2-7 TRBV6-5 TGTGCCAGCAGTGCATCCGGGACAGGTACCTACGAGCAGTACTTC CASSASGTGTYEQYF
few NA TRBJ1-1 TRBV2 TGTGCCAGCAGTGCAGGCCGCGAAGCTTTCTTT CASSAGREAFF
NA NA TRBJ1-5 TRBV6-5 TGTGCCAGCCCACAGGGCAAAGGACAGCCCCAGCATTTT CASPQGKGQPQHF
NA NA TRBJ2-5 TRBV21-1 TGTGCCAGCCTAAGCGGCCCTGCCAAGACCCAGTACTTC CASLSGPAKTQYF
NA TRBD1 TRBJ2-7 TRBV7-2 TGTGCCAGCAGCTTATTTGGCCGGGGGACAGGGCCCTCCTACGAGCAGTACTTC CASSLFGRGTGPSYEQYF
NA TRBD1 TRBJ1-2 TRBV7-2 TGTGCCAGCACCGGACAGGGGGGTATTTATGGCTACCCCTTC CASTGQGGIYGYPF
few TRBD1 TRBJ1-6 TRBV27 TGTGCCATCGACAGGGGCGGATCACCCCTCCACTTT CAIDRGGSPLHF
NA TRBD2 TRBJ2-7 TRBV15 TGTGCCACCAGCAGGGGACTATACTACGAGCAGTACTTC CATSRGLYYEQYF
NA TRBD1 TRBJ2-6 TRBV5-1 TGCGCCAGCAGCTCGGGACAGGGGGCATATGGGGCCAACGTCCTGACTTTC CASSSGQGAYGANVLTF
NA NA TRBJ2-2 TRBV18 TGTGCCAGCTCACCATCCACAGGAAGGAACACCGGGGAGCTGTTTTTT CASSPSTGRNTGELFF
NA TRBD1 TRBJ2-7 TRBV27 TGTGCCAGCACCCAAAGACAGGGGGTCTCCAGGGAGCAGTACTTC CASTQRQGVSREQYF
NA TRBD2 TRBJ2-1 TRBV2 TGTGCCAGCAGTGTTAGCGGGAGACCCTACAATGAGCAGTTCTTC CASSVSGRPYNEQFF
NA TRBD2 TRBJ2-3 TRBV6-4 TGTGCCAGCAGTGGGGCTAGCGGGGACGGCACAGATACGCAGTATTTT CASSGASGDGTDTQYF
NA NA TRBJ1-5 TRBV30 TGTGCCTGGAGTGTTAATGGCAATCAGCCCCAGCATTTT CAWSVNGNQPQHF
NA TRBD1 TRBJ1-2 TRBV5-1 TGCGCCAGCAGCTTGTTTTTTGCTACGGGACAGGGGGCTTTTGACGGCTACACCTTC CASSLFFATGQGAFDGYTF
NA NA TRBJ2-1 TRBV7-2 TGTGCCAGCAGCTTAGGGCCCCCCGTTTCCTACAATGAGCAGTTCTTC CASSLGPPVSYNEQFF
NA TRBD1 TRBJ2-2 TRBV5-1 TGCGCCAGCAGCTTCTCGAGTTCTGGGACAGAGAACACCGGGGAGCTGTTTTTT CASSFSSSGTENTGELFF
NA NA TRBJ1-1 TRBV6-6 TGTGCCAGCAGTTACCGAGGATTCACTGAAGCTTTCTTT CASSYRGFTEAFF
NA NA TRBJ1-1 TRBV6-1 TGTGCCAGCAGTTATATCCGGGACACAGCTTTCTTT CASSYIRDTAFF
NA TRBD1 TRBJ1-4 TRBV30 TGTGCCTGGAGTGGGGGACAGGGAGCAACTAATGAAAAACTGTTTTTT CAWSGGQGATNEKLFF
few NA TRBJ2-7 TRBV2 TGTGCCAGCAGTAGCACGATACAGGGTTACGAGCAGTACTTC CASSSTIQGYEQYF
NA NA TRBJ2-7 TRBV19 TGTGCCAGTAGTCAGGGGCAGTACGAGCAGTACTTC CASSQGQYEQYF
NA TRBD1 TRBJ2-7 TRBV4-1 TGCGCCAGCAGCCACCCAAAACCTTTACAGGGGGCGGATGACGAGCAGTACTTC CASSHPKPLQGADDEQYF
NA TRBD1 TRBJ1-5 TRBV25-1 TGTGCCAGCAGTGCTTCGTCAGGGGGATGGGATCAGCCCCAGCATTTT CASSASSGGWDQPQHF
NA NA TRBJ1-6 TRBV6-5 TGTGCCAGCAGGCCTGGGCAGGCTTATAATTCACCCCTCCACTTT CASRPGQAYNSPLHF
once NA TRBJ2-7 TRBV7-6 TGTGCCAGCAGCTATAATCGAGACGAGCAGTACTTC CASSYNRDEQYF
NA NA TRBJ1-2 TRBV6-5 TGTGCCAGCAGAAATATTGACAGAAACTATGGCTACACCTTC CASRNIDRNYGYTF
NA TRBD1 TRBJ2-1 TRBV2 TGTGCCAGCAATGATAGGGGGCGTGAGCAGTTCTTC CASNDRGREQFF
NA NA TRBJ1-4 TRBV5-1 TGCGCCAGCAGCTTGTTGGAGGGTAATGAAAAACTGTTTTTT CASSLLEGNEKLFF
NA NA TRBJ2-7 TRBV28 TGTGCCAGCAGTTTAACGGGCAGGGTGAGCGAGCAGTACTTC CASSLTGRVSEQYF
NA NA TRBJ2-7 TRBV5-1 TGCGCCAGCAGCTTGGCCCCCCCCTCCTACGAGCAGTACTTC CASSLAPPSYEQYF
NA NA TRBJ1-1 TRBV2 TGTGCCAGCAGCGGCCCGGGCACTGAAGCTTTCTTT CASSGPGTEAFF
NA TRBD2 TRBJ2-1 TRBV19 TGTGCCAGCGGGACTAGCGGGACGGATGAGCAGTTCTTC CASGTSGTDEQFF
NA NA TRBJ1-2 TRBV5-1 TGCGCCAGCAGCTTGCGGGCACAGGGCAAGAAAGTTAACTATGGCTACACCTTC CASSLRAQGKKVNYGYTF
NA TRBD1 TRBJ1-2 TRBV29-1 TGCAGCGTCAACAAACTAGGGACAGGGGTAGGGTATGGCTACACCTTC CSVNKLGTGVGYGYTF
NA NA TRBJ1-5 TRBV29-1 TGCAGCGTTTCCCTAGGAGGGAGCAATCAGCCCCAGAATTTT CSVSLGGSNQPQNF
once TRBD1 TRBJ2-7 TRBV5-4 TGTGCCAGCAGCTTGGGGGACAGGGGGCGCGACGAGCAGTACTTC CASSLGDRGRDEQYF
NA NA TRBJ2-7 TRBV6-1 TGTGCCAGCAGTGAAATCCCAGGGGACTACGAGCAGTACTTC CASSEIPGDYEQYF
NA TRBD1 TRBJ2-7 TRBV5-1 TGCGCCAGCAGCTTACAGACAGGGGGCAGGAACGAGCAGTACTTC CASSLQTGGRNEQYF
NA TRBD2 TRBJ2-5 TRBV7-9 TGTGCCAGCAGCTTATCTGCGGGGGTTCGGGAGACCCAGTACTTC CASSLSAGVRETQYF
NA NA TRBJ1-5 TRBV2 TGTGCCAGCAGTGACCGTACAGGGCAGCCCAATCAGCCCCAGCATTTT CASSDRTGQPNQPQHF
NA NA TRBJ1-5 TRBV6-5 TGTGCCAGCAGTTACTCGGGGGCGGGGGGCGGCCAGCCCCAGCATTTT CASSYSGAGGGQPQHF
NA TRBD1 TRBJ1-1 TRBV19 TGTGCCAGTAGTGGCAGGGGGAGGTGGACTGAAGCTTTCTTT CASSGRGRWTEAFF